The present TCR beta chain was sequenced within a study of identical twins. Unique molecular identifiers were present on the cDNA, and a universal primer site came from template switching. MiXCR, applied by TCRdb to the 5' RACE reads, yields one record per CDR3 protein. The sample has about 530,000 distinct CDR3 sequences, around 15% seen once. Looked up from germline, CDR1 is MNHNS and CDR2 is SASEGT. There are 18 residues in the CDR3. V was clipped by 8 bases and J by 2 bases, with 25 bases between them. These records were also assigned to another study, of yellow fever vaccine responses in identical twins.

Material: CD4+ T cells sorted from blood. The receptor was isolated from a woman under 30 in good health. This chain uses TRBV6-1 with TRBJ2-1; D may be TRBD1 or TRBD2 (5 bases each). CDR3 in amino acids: CASVHQIWGSNTYNEQFF. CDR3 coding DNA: TGTGCCAGCGTCCACCAAATCTGGGGGAGCAATACCTACAATGAGCAGTTCTTC.